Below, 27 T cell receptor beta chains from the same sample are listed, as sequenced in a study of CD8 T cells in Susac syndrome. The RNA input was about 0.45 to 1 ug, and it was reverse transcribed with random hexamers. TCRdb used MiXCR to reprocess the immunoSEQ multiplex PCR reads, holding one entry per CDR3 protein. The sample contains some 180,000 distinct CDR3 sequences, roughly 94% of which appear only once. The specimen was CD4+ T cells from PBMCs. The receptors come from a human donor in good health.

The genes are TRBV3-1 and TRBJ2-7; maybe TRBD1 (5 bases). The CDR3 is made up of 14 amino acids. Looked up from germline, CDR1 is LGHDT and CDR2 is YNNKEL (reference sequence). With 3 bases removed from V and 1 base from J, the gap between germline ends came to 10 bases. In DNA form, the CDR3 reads TGTGCCAGCAGCCACCAGGGCGGATCCTACGAGCAGTACTTC. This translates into CASSHQGGSYEQYF.

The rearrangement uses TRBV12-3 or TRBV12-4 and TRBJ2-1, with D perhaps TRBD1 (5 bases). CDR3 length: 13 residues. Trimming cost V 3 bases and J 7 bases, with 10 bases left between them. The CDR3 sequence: CASSFGAVNEQFF. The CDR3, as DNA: TGTGCCAGCAGTTTTGGGGCGGTAAATGAGCAGTTCTTC.

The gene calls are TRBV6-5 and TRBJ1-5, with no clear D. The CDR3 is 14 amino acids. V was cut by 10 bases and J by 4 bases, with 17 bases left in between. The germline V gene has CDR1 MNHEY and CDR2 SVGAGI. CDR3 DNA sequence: TGTGCCACCCGAGACACTAATAGGAATCAGCCCCAGCATTTT. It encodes CATRDTNRNQPQHF.

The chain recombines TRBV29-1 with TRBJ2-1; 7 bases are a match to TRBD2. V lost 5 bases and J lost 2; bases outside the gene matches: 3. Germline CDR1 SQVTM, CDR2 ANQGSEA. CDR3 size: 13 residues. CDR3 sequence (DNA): TGCAGCGTTCCTAGCGGTGCCTACAATGAGCAGTTCTTC. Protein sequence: CSVPSGAYNEQFF.

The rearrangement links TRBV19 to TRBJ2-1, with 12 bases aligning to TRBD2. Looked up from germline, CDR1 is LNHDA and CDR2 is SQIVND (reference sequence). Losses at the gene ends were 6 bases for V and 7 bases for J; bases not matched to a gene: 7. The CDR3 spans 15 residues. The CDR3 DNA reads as TGTGCCAGTAGCAGACTAGCGGGAGTAAAGAATGAGCAGTTCTTC. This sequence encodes CASSRLAGVKNEQFF.

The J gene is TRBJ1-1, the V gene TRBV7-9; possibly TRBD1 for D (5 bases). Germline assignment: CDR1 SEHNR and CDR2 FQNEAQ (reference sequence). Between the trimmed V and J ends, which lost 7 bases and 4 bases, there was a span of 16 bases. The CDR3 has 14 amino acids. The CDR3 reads CASTKARDVTEAFF. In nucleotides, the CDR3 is TGTGCCAGCACCAAAGCCAGGGACGTCACTGAAGCTTTCTTT.

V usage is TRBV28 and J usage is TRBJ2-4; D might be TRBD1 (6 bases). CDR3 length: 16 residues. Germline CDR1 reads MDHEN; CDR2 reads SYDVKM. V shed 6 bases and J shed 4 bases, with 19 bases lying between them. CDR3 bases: TGTGCCAGCAGCCGTATACGGTCCGGACAGAAAAACATTCAGTACTTC. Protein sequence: CASSRIRSGQKNIQYF.

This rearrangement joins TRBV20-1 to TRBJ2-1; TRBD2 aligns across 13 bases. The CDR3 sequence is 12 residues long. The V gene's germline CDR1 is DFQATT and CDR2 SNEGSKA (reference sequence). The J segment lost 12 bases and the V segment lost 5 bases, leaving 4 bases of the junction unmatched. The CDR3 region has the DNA TGCAGTGCTGGGACTAGCGGGACTCTGCAGTTCTTC. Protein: CSAGTSGTLQFF.

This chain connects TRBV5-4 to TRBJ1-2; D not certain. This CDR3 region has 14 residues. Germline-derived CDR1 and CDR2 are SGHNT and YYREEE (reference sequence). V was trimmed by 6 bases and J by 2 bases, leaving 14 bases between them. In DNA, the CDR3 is TGTGCCAGCACCCGGCGGCAGGCCAACTATGGCTACACCTTC. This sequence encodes CASTRRQANYGYTF.

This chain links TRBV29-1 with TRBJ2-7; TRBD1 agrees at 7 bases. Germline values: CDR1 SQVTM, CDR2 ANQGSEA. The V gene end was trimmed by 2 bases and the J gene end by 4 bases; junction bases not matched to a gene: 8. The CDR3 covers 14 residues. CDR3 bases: TGCAGCGTTGAAACCTCCGGGACAGCATACGAGCAGTACTTC. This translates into CSVETSGTAYEQYF.

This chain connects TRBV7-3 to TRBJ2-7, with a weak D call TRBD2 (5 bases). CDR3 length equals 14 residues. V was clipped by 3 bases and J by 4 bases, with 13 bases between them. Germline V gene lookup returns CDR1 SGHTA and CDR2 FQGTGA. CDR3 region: CASSLDGERYEQYF. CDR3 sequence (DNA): TGTGCCAGCAGCTTGGACGGGGAACGGTACGAGCAGTACTTC.

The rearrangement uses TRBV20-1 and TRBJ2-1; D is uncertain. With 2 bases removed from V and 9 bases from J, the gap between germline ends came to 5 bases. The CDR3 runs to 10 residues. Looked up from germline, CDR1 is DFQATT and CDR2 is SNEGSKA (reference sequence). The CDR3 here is CSARKGEQFF. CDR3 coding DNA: TGCAGTGCTAGAAAGGGTGAGCAGTTCTTC.

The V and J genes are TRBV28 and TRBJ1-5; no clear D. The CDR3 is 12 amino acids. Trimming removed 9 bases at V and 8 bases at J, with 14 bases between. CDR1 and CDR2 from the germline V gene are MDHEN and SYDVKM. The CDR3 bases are TGTGCCAGTAAACCCCCGTCGGAGCCCCAGCATTTT. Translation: CASKPPSEPQHF.

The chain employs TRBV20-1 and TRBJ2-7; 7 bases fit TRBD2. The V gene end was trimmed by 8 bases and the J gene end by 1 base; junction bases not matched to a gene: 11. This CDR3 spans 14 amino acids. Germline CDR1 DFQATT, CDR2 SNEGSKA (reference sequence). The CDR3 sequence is CSLLPPSGSYEQYF. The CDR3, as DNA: TGCAGTCTTCTACCCCCTAGCGGATCCTACGAGCAGTACTTC.

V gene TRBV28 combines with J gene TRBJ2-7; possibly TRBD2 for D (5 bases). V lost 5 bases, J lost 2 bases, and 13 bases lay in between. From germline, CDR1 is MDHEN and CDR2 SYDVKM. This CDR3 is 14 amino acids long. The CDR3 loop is CASSLTGTAYEQYF. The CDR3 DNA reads TGTGCCAGCAGTCTCACGGGAACGGCCTACGAGCAGTACTTC.

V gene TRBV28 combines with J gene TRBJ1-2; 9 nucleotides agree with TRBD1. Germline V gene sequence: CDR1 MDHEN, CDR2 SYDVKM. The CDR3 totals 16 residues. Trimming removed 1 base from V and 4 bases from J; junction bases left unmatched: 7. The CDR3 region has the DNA TGTGCCAGCAGTTTATTCGGGGGACAGGGCTTCTATGGCTACACCTTC. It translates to CASSLFGGQGFYGYTF.

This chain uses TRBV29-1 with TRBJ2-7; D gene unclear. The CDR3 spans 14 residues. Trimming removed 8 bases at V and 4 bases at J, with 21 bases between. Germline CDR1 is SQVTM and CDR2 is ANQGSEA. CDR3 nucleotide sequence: TGCAGCCCTTCTGAGGACGGAAAGACGTACGAGCAGTACTTC. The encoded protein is CSPSEDGKTYEQYF.

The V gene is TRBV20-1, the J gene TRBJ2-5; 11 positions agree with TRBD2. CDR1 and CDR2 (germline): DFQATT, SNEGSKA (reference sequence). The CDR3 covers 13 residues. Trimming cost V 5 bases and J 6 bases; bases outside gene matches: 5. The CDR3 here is CSAPSGGRQTQYF. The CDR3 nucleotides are TGCAGTGCTCCTAGCGGGGGGAGGCAGACCCAGTACTTC.

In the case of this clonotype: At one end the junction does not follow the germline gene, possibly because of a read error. The CDR3 DNA sequence: TGCAGTGTTGAGGCAAGGGGGGCGAGTGAGCAGTTCTTC. Its translation is CSVEARGASEQFF. This chain links TRBV29-1 with TRBJ2-1; possibly TRBD1 or TRBD2 for D (6 bases each). CDR1 and CDR2 from the germline V gene are SQVTM and ANQGSEA. This CDR3 contains 13 residues.

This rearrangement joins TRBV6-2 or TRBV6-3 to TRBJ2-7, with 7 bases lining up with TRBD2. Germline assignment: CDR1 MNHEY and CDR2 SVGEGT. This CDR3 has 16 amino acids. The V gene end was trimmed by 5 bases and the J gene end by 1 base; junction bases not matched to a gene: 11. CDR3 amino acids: CASSGPTSYVSYEQYF. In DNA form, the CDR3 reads TGTGCCAGCAGTGGGCCGACTAGCTACGTTTCCTACGAGCAGTACTTC.

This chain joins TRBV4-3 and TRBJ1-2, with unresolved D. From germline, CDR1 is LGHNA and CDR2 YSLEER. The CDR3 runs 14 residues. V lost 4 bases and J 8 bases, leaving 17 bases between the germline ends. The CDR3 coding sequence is TGCGCCAGCAGCCGGCAAGGTATCACGAGCGGCTACACCTTC. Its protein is CASSRQGITSGYTF.

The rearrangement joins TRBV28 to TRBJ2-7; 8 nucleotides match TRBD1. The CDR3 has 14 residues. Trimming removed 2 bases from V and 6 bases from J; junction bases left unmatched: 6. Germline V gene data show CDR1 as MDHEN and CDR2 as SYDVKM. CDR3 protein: CASSLRTGRLEQYF. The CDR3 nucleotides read TGTGCCAGCAGTTTACGGACAGGGCGGCTCGAGCAGTACTTC.

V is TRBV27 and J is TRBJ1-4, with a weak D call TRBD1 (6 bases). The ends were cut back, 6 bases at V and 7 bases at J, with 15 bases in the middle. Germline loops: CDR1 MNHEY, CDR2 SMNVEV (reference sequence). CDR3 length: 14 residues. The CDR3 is CASRRLGGSEKLFF. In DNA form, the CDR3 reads TGTGCCAGCAGGCGTCTAGGGGGGAGTGAAAAACTGTTTTTT.

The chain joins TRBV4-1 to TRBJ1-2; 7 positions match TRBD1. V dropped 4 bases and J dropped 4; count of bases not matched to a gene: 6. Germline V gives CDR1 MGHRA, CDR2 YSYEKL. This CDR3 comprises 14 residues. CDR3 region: CASSRPGTVYGYTF. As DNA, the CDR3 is TGCGCCAGCAGCCGTCCCGGGACAGTCTATGGCTACACCTTC.

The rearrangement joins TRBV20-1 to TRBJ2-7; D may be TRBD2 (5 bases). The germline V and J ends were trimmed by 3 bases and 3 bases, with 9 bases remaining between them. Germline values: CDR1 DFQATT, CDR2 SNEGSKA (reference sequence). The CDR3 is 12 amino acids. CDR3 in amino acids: CSARLEGYEQYF. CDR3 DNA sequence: TGCAGTGCTAGGCTAGAGGGCTACGAGCAGTACTTC.

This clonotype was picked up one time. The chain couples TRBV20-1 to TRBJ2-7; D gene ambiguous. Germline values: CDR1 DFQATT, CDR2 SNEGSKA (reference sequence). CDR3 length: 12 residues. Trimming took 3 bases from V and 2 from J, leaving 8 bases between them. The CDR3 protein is CSASRTAYEQYF. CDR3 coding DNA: TGCAGTGCTAGCCGGACGGCCTACGAGCAGTACTTC.

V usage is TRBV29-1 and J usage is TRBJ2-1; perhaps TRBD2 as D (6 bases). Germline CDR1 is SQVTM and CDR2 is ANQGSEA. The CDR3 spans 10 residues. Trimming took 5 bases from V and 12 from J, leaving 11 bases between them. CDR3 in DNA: TGCAGCGTTAGTTCGGGGGTGCAGTTCTTC. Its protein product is CSVSSGVQFF.